This entry lists 28 T cell receptor beta chains sequenced from one sample in a study of T cell responses to AZD1222 COVID-19 vaccine. Method: immunoSEQ multiplex PCR; TCRdb's copy keeps in-frame clones and lacks some. The sample carries roughly 150,000 clones, approximately 94% recorded once. Material: peripheral blood, obtained on day 0 of AZD1222 vaccination. The origin of the receptors is an adult in good health.

This rearrangement joins TRBV2 to TRBJ1-1; D gene ambiguous. Germline V gives CDR1 SNHLY, CDR2 FYNNEI. The CDR3 runs to 14 residues. V lost 2 bases and J lost 7, with 14 bases in between. The CDR3 reads CASSELQVVIEAFF. CDR3 coding DNA: TGTGCCAGCAGTGAACTGCAGGTAGTCATTGAAGCTTTCTTT.

V gene TRBV7-9 combines with J gene TRBJ1-4; the match to TRBD1 covers 9 bases. V shed 5 bases, J shed 7 bases, and the junction held 8 bases outside the gene matches. There are 15 residues in the CDR3. The germline CDR1 and CDR2 sequences are SEHNR and FQNEAQ (reference sequence). The CDR3 region has the DNA TGTGCCAGCAGCCCGGGACGGGGACAGGGTGAAAAACTGTTTTTT. It is translated as CASSPGRGQGEKLFF.

The chain has TRBV11-2 and TRBJ2-1; unclear D gene. Germline CDR1 is SGHAT and CDR2 is FQNNGV. The length of the CDR3 is 14 residues. The V end lost 5 bases, the J end lost 8 bases, and 16 bases lay between the germline ends. This chain's CDR3 is CASSPGGPGDEQFF. CDR3 nucleotide sequence: TGTGCCAGCAGCCCGGGCGGTCCCGGCGATGAGCAGTTCTTC. Complete variable domain (other parts from reference TRBV11-2 and TRBJ2-1): EAGVAQSPRYKIIEKRQSVAFWCNPISGHATLYWYQQILGQGPKLLIQFQNNGVVDDSQLPKDRFSAERLKGVDSTLKIQPAKLEDSAVYLCASSPGGPGDEQFFGPGTRLTVL.

The chain has TRBV11-1 and TRBJ2-5; 9 bases match TRBD1. From germline, CDR1 is SGHAT and CDR2 FQDESV (reference sequence). Losses at the gene ends were 5 bases for V and 2 bases for J; bases not matched to a gene: 9. This CDR3 comprises 16 residues. CDR3 protein: CASSPDRGGPQETQYF. The CDR3 coding sequence is TGTGCCAGCAGCCCGGACAGGGGAGGGCCTCAAGAGACCCAGTACTTC.

The J gene is TRBJ2-6, the V gene TRBV7-9, with 8 bases aligning to TRBD1. The germline V gene encodes CDR1 SEHNR and CDR2 FQNEAQ (reference sequence). V was pared by 3 bases and J by 0 bases, with 7 bases of the junction left unmatched. The CDR3 is made up of 18 amino acids. The CDR3: CASSFLGQGTSGANVLTF. The CDR3 nucleotides are TGTGCCAGCAGCTTTCTCGGACAGGGAACCTCTGGGGCCAACGTCCTGACTTTC.

The V call is TRBV5-1, the J call TRBJ1-6; possibly TRBD1 for D (6 bases). Looked up from germline, CDR1 is SGHRS and CDR2 is YFSETQ. The germline V and J ends were trimmed by 4 bases and 10 bases, with 15 bases remaining between them. The CDR3 has 14 residues. The CDR3 protein is CASSPTGVGSPLHF. In DNA, the CDR3 is TGCGCCAGCAGCCCGACAGGTGTTGGATCACCCCTCCACTTT.

The V gene is TRBV11-2, the J gene TRBJ2-5; no reliable D call. Germline loops: CDR1 SGHAT, CDR2 FQNNGV. V was pared by 5 bases and J by 7 bases, with 20 bases between. The CDR3 has 15 amino acids. DNA for the CDR3: TGTGCCAGCAGCAAAACTTGGCCGAGAAGAGGGACCCAGTACTTC. Amino acid sequence: CASSKTWPRRGTQYF.

This sequence joins TRBV5-4 and TRBJ1-1; D unclear. Germline CDR1 is SGHNT and CDR2 is YYREEE (reference sequence). The CDR3 contains 13 residues. Trimming pared 2 bases from V and 5 bases from J, leaving 10 bases between. CDR3 sequence reads: CASSFAIGTEAFF. In DNA form, the CDR3 reads TGTGCCAGCAGCTTCGCAATTGGGACTGAAGCTTTCTTT.

This clone was found once. The chain joins TRBV7-9 to TRBJ2-7, with 10 bases aligning to TRBD1. The V gene's germline CDR1 is SEHNR and CDR2 FQNEAQ (reference sequence). This CDR3 contains 15 residues. With V trimmed by 5 bases and J by 0 bases, 4 bases remained unmatched. DNA of the CDR3: TGTGCCAGCAGCGGACAGGGGGGTTTCTCCTACGAGCAGTACTTC. It is translated as CASSGQGGFSYEQYF.

V and J are TRBV5-1 and TRBJ1-2; D unclear. From germline, CDR1 is SGHRS and CDR2 YFSETQ. Between the trimmed V and J ends, which lost 0 bases and 8 bases, there was a span of 17 bases. This CDR3 has 15 amino acids. The CDR3 nucleotides are TGCGCCAGCAGCTTGGAAAAGCGGCTCGGAGCGGGCTACACCTTC. Translated: CASSLEKRLGAGYTF.

The V and J genes are TRBV12-3 or TRBV12-4 and TRBJ2-1, with D possibly being TRBD2 (5 bases). Trimming pared 7 bases from V and 9 bases from J, leaving 16 bases between. CDR3 length: 13 amino acids. CDR3 in amino acids: CASTQDERAEQFF. CDR3 nucleotide sequence: TGTGCCAGCACCCAGGACGAGAGGGCTGAGCAGTTCTTC.

The chain uses TRBV23-1 and TRBJ2-7; 9 bases are a match to TRBD1. TRBV23-1 is noted as an ORF with a role that remains uncertain. Germline trimming cut 11 bases from V and 5 bases from J; bases unmatched to any gene: 10. The CDR3 is made up of 13 amino acids. Here the CDR3 reads CAFPDRGTHEQYF. In DNA form, the CDR3 reads TGCGCCTTTCCCGACAGGGGGACCCACGAGCAGTACTTC.

V is TRBV28 and J is TRBJ1-2; tentatively, D is TRBD1 (5 bases). This CDR3 is 15 amino acids long. Germline V CDR1 and CDR2: MDHEN, SYDVKM. V was pared by 6 bases and J by 4 bases, with 18 bases between. The CDR3 coding sequence is TGTGCCAGCAGCCTAGGGTCATTTACAGGCTATGGCTACACCTTC. This translates into CASSLGSFTGYGYTF.

The chain uses TRBV3-1 (or the pseudogene TRBV3-2) and TRBJ1-1; 7 nucleotides align to TRBD1. The germline CDR1 and CDR2 sequences are LGHDT and YNNKEL (reference sequence). Trimming at V came to 4 bases and at J to 3 bases, leaving 5 bases not matched to a gene. This CDR3 comprises 14 residues. CDR3 sequence reads: CASSPRGSDTEAFF. CDR3 in DNA: TGTGCCAGCAGCCCCAGGGGGAGCGACACTGAAGCTTTCTTT.

The J gene is TRBJ1-1, the V gene TRBV28, with D unclear. V was shortened by 10 bases and J by 0 bases, with 12 bases between the two germline ends. Germline lookup yields CDR1 MDHEN and CDR2 SYDVKM. The length of the CDR3 is 13 residues. The CDR3 DNA follows: TGTGCCATCTATGCCGTTATGAACACTGAAGCTTTCTTT. Its protein is CAIYAVMNTEAFF.

The chain joins TRBV30 to TRBJ1-1; D gene unclear. This CDR3 comprises 12 residues. Germline assignment: CDR1 GTSNPN and CDR2 SVGIG (reference sequence). Deletions cut 5 bases from V and 1 base from J, with 8 bases between. The CDR3 is CAWERQNTEAFF. CDR3 in DNA: TGTGCCTGGGAGAGACAGAACACTGAAGCTTTCTTT.

CDR3 coding DNA: TGTGCCAGCAGCCCCGGTTCGAGGCCCTACGAGCAGTACTTC. Translating gives CASSPGSRPYEQYF. This sequence joins TRBV7-2 and TRBJ2-7; D gene unclear. Germline CDR1 SGHTA, CDR2 FQGNSA. V was shortened by 5 bases and J by 2 bases, with 13 bases between the two germline ends. The CDR3 spans 14 residues. Full variable domain (remainder filled in from reference TRBV7-2 and TRBJ2-7): GAGVSQSPSNKVTEKGKDVELRCDPISGHTALYWYRQSLGQGLEFLIYFQGNSAPDKSGLPSDRFSAERTGGSVSTLTIQRTQQEDSAVYLCASSPGSRPYEQYFGPGTRLTVT.

In its sample, this clone was seen once. The chain couples TRBV2 to TRBJ2-1, with 10 nucleotides matching TRBD2. Looked up from germline, CDR1 is SNHLY and CDR2 is FYNNEI. V lost 8 bases to trimming and J lost 4 bases; unmatched junction nucleotides: 5. There are 14 residues in the CDR3. CDR3 bases: TGTGCCAGCCTCGAGCGGGGGGGATACAATGAGCAGTTCTTC. This sequence encodes CASLERGGYNEQFF.

This chain connects TRBV28 to TRBJ2-7; 9 nucleotides line up with TRBD2. V lost 2 bases and J lost 3; bases outside the gene matches: 5. CDR3 length: 15 amino acids. Germline values: CDR1 MDHEN, CDR2 SYDVKM. CDR3 DNA: TGTGCCAGCAGTTTAGGCGGGGGGGCAAACTACGAGCAGTACTTC. Translating gives CASSLGGGANYEQYF.

As DNA, the CDR3 is TGTGCCAGCAGTGACAGAGATAGCAATCAGCCCCAGCATTTT. It codes for CASSDRDSNQPQHF. The rearrangement links TRBV6-1 to TRBJ1-5; no clear D gene. Looked up from germline, CDR1 is MNHNS and CDR2 is SASEGT. Trimming took off 3 bases at V and 0 bases at J, with 6 bases between the two ends. This CDR3 spans 14 amino acids.

The chain combines TRBV9 with TRBJ2-3; D not resolved. Germline V gene sequence: CDR1 SGDLS, CDR2 YYNGEE. The CDR3 contains 16 residues. V was trimmed by 0 bases and J by 1 base, leaving 12 bases between them. CDR3 protein: CASSVEAGWGTDTQYF. CDR3 in DNA: TGTGCCAGCAGCGTAGAGGCAGGTTGGGGCACAGATACGCAGTATTTT. The full variable domain, with the rest looked up from reference TRBV9 and TRBJ2-3, is DSGVTQTPKHLITATGQRVTLRCSPRSGDLSVYWYQQSLDQGLQFLIQYYNGEERAKGNILERFSAQQFPDLHSELNLSSLELGDSALYFCASSVEAGWGTDTQYFGPGTRLTVL.

This clone was observed at least ten times. The chain is built from TRBV5-1 and TRBJ1-6; unclear D gene. V was shortened by 4 bases and J by 7 bases, with 15 bases between the two germline ends. The CDR3 sequence is 15 residues long. Germline CDR1 reads SGHRS; CDR2 reads YFSETQ. DNA of the CDR3: TGCGCCAGCAGCCCAACAGTGGTCTCGAATTCACCCCTCCACTTT. Protein product: CASSPTVVSNSPLHF.

This rearrangement joins TRBV19 to TRBJ1-2; weak D call: TRBD1 (5 bases). With 3 bases removed from V and 5 bases from J, the gap between germline ends came to 16 bases. Germline CDR1 LNHDA, CDR2 SQIVND (reference sequence). The length of the CDR3 is 15 residues. The CDR3 sequence is CASSISPGTAYGYTF. For the CDR3, the DNA is TGTGCCAGTAGTATCAGTCCCGGGACGGCGTATGGCTACACCTTC.

J is TRBJ1-1 and V is TRBV5-6, with D possibly being TRBD1 (6 bases). Trimming took off 4 bases at V and 0 bases at J, with 13 bases between the two ends. This CDR3 spans 15 amino acids. CDR1 is SGHDT and CDR2 is YYEEEE in the germline V gene. CDR3 in amino acids: CASSPRGIMNTEAFF. DNA of the CDR3: TGTGCCAGCAGCCCCAGGGGAATCATGAACACTGAAGCTTTCTTT.

This chain joins TRBV18 and TRBJ2-4; D not resolved. The CDR3 extends over 13 amino acids. V lost 1 base, J lost 6 bases, and 7 bases lay in between. Germline CDR1 reads KGHSH; CDR2 reads LQKENI. CDR3 region: CASSPLQRNIQYF. CDR3 in DNA: TGTGCCAGCTCACCACTTCAACGAAACATTCAGTACTTC.

This clone occurred once. The V and J genes are TRBV12-5 and TRBJ1-1; 12 bases match TRBD1. This CDR3 is 14 amino acids long. From germline, CDR1 is LGHNT and CDR2 FRNRAP. Trimming took 6 bases from V and 6 from J; bases not matched to a gene: 5. The CDR3, as DNA: TGTGCTAGTGGAAGGGACAGGGGGCGGCCTGAAGCTTTCTTT. It encodes CASGRDRGRPEAFF.

The V call is TRBV11-2, the J call TRBJ2-5; no reliable D call. Germline values: CDR1 SGHAT, CDR2 FQNNGV. The CDR3 is made up of 15 amino acids. Trimming left V 1 base short and J 2 bases short, with 11 bases between. CDR3 amino acids: CASSLGSSNQETQYF. CDR3 nucleotides: TGTGCCAGCAGCTTAGGAAGCAGCAATCAAGAGACCCAGTACTTC. Drawing the rest from reference TRBV11-2 and TRBJ2-5, the complete variable domain is EAGVAQSPRYKIIEKRQSVAFWCNPISGHATLYWYQQILGQGPKLLIQFQNNGVVDDSQLPKDRFSAERLKGVDSTLKIQPAKLEDSAVYLCASSLGSSNQETQYFGPGTRLLVL.

J is TRBJ1-1 and V is TRBV7-2, with 7 bases lining up with TRBD1. J gave up 0 bases and V 5 bases, and 6 bases lay outside the gene matches. Germline CDR1 reads SGHTA; CDR2 reads FQGNSA. There are 15 residues in the CDR3. CDR3 DNA: TGTGCCAGCAGCCCACTGACAGGGATGAACACTGAAGCTTTCTTT. It specifies CASSPLTGMNTEAFF.